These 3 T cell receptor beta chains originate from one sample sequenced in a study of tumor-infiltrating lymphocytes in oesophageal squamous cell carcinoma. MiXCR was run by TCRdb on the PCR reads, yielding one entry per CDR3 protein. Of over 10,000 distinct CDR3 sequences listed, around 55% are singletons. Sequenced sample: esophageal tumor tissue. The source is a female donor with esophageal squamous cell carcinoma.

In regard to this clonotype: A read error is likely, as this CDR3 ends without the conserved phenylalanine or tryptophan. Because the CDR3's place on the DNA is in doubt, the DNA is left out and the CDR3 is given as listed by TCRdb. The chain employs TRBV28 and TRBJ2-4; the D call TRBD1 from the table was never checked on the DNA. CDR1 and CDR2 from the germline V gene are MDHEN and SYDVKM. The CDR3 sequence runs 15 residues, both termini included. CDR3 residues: CASSLYSNQPQHFGD.

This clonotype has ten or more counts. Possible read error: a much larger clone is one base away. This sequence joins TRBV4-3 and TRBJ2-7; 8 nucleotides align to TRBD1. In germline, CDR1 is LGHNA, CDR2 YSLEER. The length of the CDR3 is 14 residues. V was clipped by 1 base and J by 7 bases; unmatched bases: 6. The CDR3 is CASSQGTGYNEQYF. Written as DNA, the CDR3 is TGCGCCAGCAGCCAAGGGACAGGGTACAATGAGCAGTACTTC.

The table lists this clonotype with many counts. The chain's CDR3 is CASSHRPTGLNTEAFF. The CDR3 nucleotides are TGTGCCAGCAGCCACCGACCGACAGGATTGAACACTGAAGCTTTCTTT. The J gene is TRBJ1-1, the V gene TRBV14; D perhaps matches TRBD1 (6 bases). Germline CDR1 SGHDN, CDR2 FVKESK. V dropped 3 bases and J dropped 0 bases, with 14 bases sitting between them. CDR3 length equals 16 residues.